Listed below are T cell receptor beta chains from one sample, sequenced in a study of identifying expanded T cells in peripheral blood. Data came from immunoSEQ multiplex PCR; TCRdb stores just in-frame clones and leaves some out. The profile shows approximately 63,000 clones, approximately 87% of them singletons. The source material was blood. These receptor sequences come from a person aged 18-70 years in good health. Both conserved end residues are part of each CDR3. Each record gives: CDR3 protein, CDR3 DNA, V gene, clone size, D gene, J gene. D genes are given only for firm matches. The listing skips clone size in some rows; elsewhere it reads once, few, many or a size class.

CATSRDPQGSTEAFF TGTGCCACCAGCAGAGATCCCCAGGGCTCGACTGAAGCTTTCTTT TRBV15 . . TRBJ1-1
CASSTNTGELFF TGTGCCAGCAGCACCAACACCGGGGAGCTGTTTTTT TRBV9 . . TRBJ2-2
CASSWDSGGTDTQYF TGTGCCAGCAGTTGGGACAGCGGAGGAACAGATACGCAGTATTTT TRBV7-2 . TRBD1 TRBJ2-3
CASSLGKDLEQYF TGCGCCAGCAGCTTGGGGAAGGACTTAGAGCAGTACTTC TRBV5-1 . . TRBJ2-7
CTSSQGVRGAPKYNEQFF TGCACCAGCAGCCAAGGGGTACGAGGGGCCCCCAAGTACAATGAGCAGTTCTTC TRBV1 . . TRBJ2-1
CASRLTGLTDTQYF TGTGCCAGCAGGCTGACAGGACTCACAGATACGCAGTATTTT TRBV5-6 . . TRBJ2-3
CASSSRNYEQYF TGTGCCAGCAGTAGTCGGAACTACGAGCAGTACTTC TRBV6-5 . . TRBJ2-7
CASSIGQNTEAFF TGTGCCAGCAGTATAGGACAGAACACTGAAGCTTTCTTT TRBV28 . . TRBJ1-1
CASSSGTFTDTQYF TGTGCCAGCTCAAGCGGGACCTTCACAGATACGCAGTATTTT TRBV28 . TRBD2 TRBJ2-3
CASSPRDRVLSGANVLTF TGTGCCAGCAGCCCCCGGGACAGGGTCCTCTCTGGGGCCAACGTCCTGACTTTC TRBV9 . TRBD1 TRBJ2-6
CASSSTRAGNTIYF TGTGCCAGCAGCTCAACGAGGGCTGGAAACACCATATATTTT TRBV7-2 . . TRBJ1-3
CASSRRSGTEAFF TGTGCCAGCAGCCGCCGGTCGGGAACTGAAGCTTTCTTT TRBV7-3 few . TRBJ1-1
CASSYSDTSNTGELFF TGTGCCAGCAGTTACTCGGACACCTCGAACACCGGGGAGCTGTTTTTT TRBV28 . . TRBJ2-2
CASRYGTENQPQHF TGTGCCAGCAGGTATGGGACAGAAAATCAGCCCCAGCATTTT TRBV2 . TRBD1 TRBJ1-5
CASSLDNEVGAGIPYEQYF TGTGCCAGCAGCTTAGATAACGAGGTAGGAGCGGGGATACCCTACGAGCAGTACTTC TRBV11-2 . TRBD2 TRBJ2-7
CASSLGPGTGGNTIYF TGTGCCAGCAGCTTAGGCCCAGGGACGGGTGGAAACACCATATATTTT TRBV11-2 . . TRBJ1-3
CASNSHAGGRYEQYF TGTGCCAGCAACAGCCACGCAGGGGGCAGGTACGAGCAGTACTTC TRBV6-6 . TRBD1 TRBJ2-7
CASSYRDSYEQYF TGTGCCAGCAGTTACAGGGACTCCTACGAGCAGTACTTC TRBV27 . . TRBJ2-7
CASSLTFMGQGAPPTEAFF TGCGCCAGCAGCCTAACGTTTATGGGACAGGGGGCGCCCCCAACTGAAGCTTTCTTT TRBV5-1 . TRBD1 TRBJ1-1
CASSLDGGSSNYGYTF TGTGCCAGCAGCTTAGACGGAGGGAGTTCTAACTATGGCTACACCTTC TRBV7-8 . . TRBJ1-2
CASSDSGGAADTQYF TGTGCCAGCAGTGATAGCGGGGGGGCCGCAGATACGCAGTATTTT TRBV6-4 . TRBD2 TRBJ2-3
CAWGWSSGINSPLHF TGTGCCTGGGGTTGGAGTTCAGGGATTAATTCACCCCTCCACTTT TRBV30 . . TRBJ1-6
CASSSPGTSGEITDTQYF TGTGCCAGCAGCTCCCCCGGGACTAGCGGGGAAATCACAGATACGCAGTATTTT TRBV5-6 . TRBD2 TRBJ2-3
CASSLSGGPTGELFF TGTGCCAGCAGTTTATCGGGAGGCCCCACCGGGGAGCTGTTTTTT TRBV28 . TRBD2 TRBJ2-2
CASSYGADRAHYEQYF TGTGCCAGCAGTTACGGGGCGGACAGGGCACACTACGAGCAGTACTTC TRBV6-5 few TRBD1 TRBJ2-7
CATSRATGTGGDEQFF TGTGCCACCAGCAGGGCCACCGGGACAGGGGGCGATGAGCAGTTCTTC TRBV15 medium-sized TRBD1 TRBJ2-1
CASSEKGELAGANVLTF TGTGCCAGCAGTGAAAAGGGGGAACTTGCTGGGGCCAACGTCCTGACTTTC TRBV2 . . TRBJ2-6
CASSLEGRGQPQHF TGTGCCAGCAGCTTAGAGGGCCGGGGTCAGCCCCAGCATTTT TRBV7-2 . . TRBJ1-5
CASSLGGVGEQYF TGTGCCAGCAGCTTAGGAGGGGTTGGCGAGCAGTACTTC TRBV7-9 . . TRBJ2-7
CASSQGLAGADEQFF TGTGCCAGCAGCCAGGGACTAGCGGGAGCGGATGAGCAGTTCTTC TRBV4-2 . TRBD2 TRBJ2-1
CAWSVGMGRLPNQPQHF TGTGCCTGGAGTGTGGGTATGGGCAGGCTCCCCAATCAGCCCCAGCATTTT TRBV30 . . TRBJ1-5
CASSQDWGNTEAFF TGCGCCAGCAGCCAAGATTGGGGAAACACTGAAGCTTTCTTT TRBV4-1 few . TRBJ1-1
CASSPARGSFTDTQYF TGTGCCAGCAGCCCCGCCCGGGGAAGCTTCACAGATACGCAGTATTTT TRBV28 . . TRBJ2-3
CASSSTVGNEQYF TGTGCCAGCAGCTCGACAGTGGGTAACGAGCAGTACTTC TRBV5-4 . . TRBJ2-7
CATSRGGQDHTDTQYF TGTGCCACCAGCAGAGGCGGACAGGACCACACAGATACGCAGTATTTT TRBV15 . TRBD1 TRBJ2-3
CASRAVGETNNEQFF TGCGCCAGCAGGGCAGTGGGAGAAACGAACAATGAGCAGTTCTTC TRBV4-1 . . TRBJ2-1
CASSLLGCGVSGNTIYF TGTGCCAGCAGCTTACTGGGTTGTGGGGTTTCTGGAAACACCATATATTTT TRBV11-3 . . TRBJ1-3
CAISQTGSGTQYF TGTGCCATTTCCCAGACAGGCTCGGGGACCCAGTACTTC TRBV19 . . TRBJ2-5
CASSQELAVSLVYTDTQYF TGTGCCAGCAGCCAAGAACTAGCGGTGTCCCTTGTCTACACAGATACGCAGTATTTT TRBV4-2 . TRBD2 TRBJ2-3
CASSLGLAGSDTQYF TGTGCCAGCAGCCTCGGACTAGCGGGGTCAGATACGCAGTATTTT TRBV7-2 once TRBD2 TRBJ2-3
CASSLFSYGANVLTF TGTGCCAGCAGCCTATTTAGTTATGGGGCCAACGTCCTGACTTTC TRBV7-3 . . TRBJ2-6
CASGQGQSYEQYF TGTGCCAGCGGTCAGGGACAGTCCTACGAGCAGTACTTC TRBV7-2 . TRBD1 TRBJ2-7
CASSTRGQGYTF TGTGCCAGCAGTACCCGAGGGCAAGGCTACACCTTC TRBV28 . . TRBJ1-2
CASSDMGGKATYEQYF TGTGCCAGCAGTGACATGGGTGGGAAAGCGACCTACGAGCAGTACTTC TRBV28 . . TRBJ2-7
CASSSEGIYGYTF TGTGCCAGCAGCTCTGAGGGCATCTATGGCTACACCTTC TRBV5-6 . . TRBJ1-2
CASSYAVWHSNYGYTF TGTGCCAGCAGTTACGCCGTTTGGCACAGTAACTATGGCTACACCTTC TRBV6-6 . . TRBJ1-2
CASSLEAAGGITDTQYF TGTGCCAGCAGCTTAGAGGCGGCAGGGGGGATCACAGATACGCAGTATTTT TRBV7-2 many . TRBJ2-3
CASSVERDRDEQFF TGTGCCAGCAGCGTTGAACGGGACAGGGATGAGCAGTTCTTC TRBV6-1 . TRBD1 TRBJ2-1
CASSSHEEGITIYF TGTGCCAGCAGTAGCCACGAGGAGGGGATCACCATATATTTT TRBV6-1 many . TRBJ1-3
CAIRPGQGYIGELFF TGTGCCATCAGACCGGGACAGGGTTACATCGGGGAGCTGTTTTTT TRBV10-3 . TRBD1 TRBJ2-2
CASSQEREGSGELFF TGCGCCAGCAGCCAAGAGAGGGAAGGGTCCGGGGAGCTGTTTTTT TRBV4-3 . . TRBJ2-2
CASSPREGDEQFF TGTGCCAGCTCACCTAGAGAGGGGGATGAGCAGTTCTTC TRBV18 . . TRBJ2-1
CASSLDTPSTDTQYF TGTGCCAGCAGTTTAGACACCCCTAGCACAGATACGCAGTATTTT TRBV28 . . TRBJ2-3
CASSEGAGTYEQYF TGTGCCAGCAGCGAGGGGGCGGGAACCTACGAGCAGTACTTC TRBV9 . . TRBJ2-7
CASSVAYGQGDTGELFF TGTGCCAGCAGCGTAGCTTATGGACAGGGGGACACCGGGGAGCTGTTTTTT TRBV9 once TRBD1 TRBJ2-2